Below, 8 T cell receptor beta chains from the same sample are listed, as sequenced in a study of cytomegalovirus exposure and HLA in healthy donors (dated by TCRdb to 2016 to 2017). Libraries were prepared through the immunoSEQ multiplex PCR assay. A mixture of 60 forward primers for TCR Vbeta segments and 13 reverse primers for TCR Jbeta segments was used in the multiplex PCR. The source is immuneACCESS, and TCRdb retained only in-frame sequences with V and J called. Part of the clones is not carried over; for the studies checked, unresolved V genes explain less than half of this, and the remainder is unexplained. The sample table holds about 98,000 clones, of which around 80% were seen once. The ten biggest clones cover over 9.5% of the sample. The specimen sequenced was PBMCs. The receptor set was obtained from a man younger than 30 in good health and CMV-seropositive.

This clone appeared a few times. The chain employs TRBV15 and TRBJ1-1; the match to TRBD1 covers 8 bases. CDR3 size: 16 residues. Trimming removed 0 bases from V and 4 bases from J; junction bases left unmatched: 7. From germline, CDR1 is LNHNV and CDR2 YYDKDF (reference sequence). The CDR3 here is CATSRDQGAIRTEAFF. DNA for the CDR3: TGTGCCACCAGCAGAGATCAGGGGGCAATTCGCACTGAAGCTTTCTTT.

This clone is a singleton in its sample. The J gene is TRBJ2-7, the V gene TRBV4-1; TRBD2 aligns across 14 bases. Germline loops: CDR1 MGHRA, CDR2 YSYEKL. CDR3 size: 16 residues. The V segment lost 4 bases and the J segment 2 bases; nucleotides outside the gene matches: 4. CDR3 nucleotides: TGCGCCAGCAGCCGCGGACTAGCGGGGGGCACCTACGAGCAGTACTTC. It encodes CASSRGLAGGTYEQYF.

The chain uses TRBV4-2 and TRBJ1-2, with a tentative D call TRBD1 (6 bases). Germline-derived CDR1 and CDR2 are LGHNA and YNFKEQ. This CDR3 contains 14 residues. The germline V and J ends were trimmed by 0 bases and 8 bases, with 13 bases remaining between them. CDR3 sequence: CASSQDEGVGGYTF. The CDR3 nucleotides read TGTGCCAGCAGCCAAGATGAGGGGGTCGGCGGCTACACCTTC.

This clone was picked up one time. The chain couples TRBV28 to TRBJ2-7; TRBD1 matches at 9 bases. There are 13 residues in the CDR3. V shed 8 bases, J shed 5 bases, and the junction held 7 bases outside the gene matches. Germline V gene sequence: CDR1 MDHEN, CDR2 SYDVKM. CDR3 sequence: CASFPGTGNEQYF. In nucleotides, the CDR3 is TGTGCCAGCTTCCCCGGGACAGGGAACGAGCAGTACTTC.

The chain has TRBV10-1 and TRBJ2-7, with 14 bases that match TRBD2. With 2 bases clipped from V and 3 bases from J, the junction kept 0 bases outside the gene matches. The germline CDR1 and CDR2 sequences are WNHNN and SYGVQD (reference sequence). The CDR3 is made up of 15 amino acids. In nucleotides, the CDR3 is TGCGCCAGCAGTGAGGGGACTAGCGGGGGCTACGAGCAGTACTTC. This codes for CASSEGTSGGYEQYF.

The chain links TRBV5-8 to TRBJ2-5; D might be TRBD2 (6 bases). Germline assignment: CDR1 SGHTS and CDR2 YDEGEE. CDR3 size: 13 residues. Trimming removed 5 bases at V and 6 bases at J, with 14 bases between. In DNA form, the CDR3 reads TGTGCCAGCAGACTGAGAGCGGGCCAGACCCAGTACTTC. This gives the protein CASRLRAGQTQYF.

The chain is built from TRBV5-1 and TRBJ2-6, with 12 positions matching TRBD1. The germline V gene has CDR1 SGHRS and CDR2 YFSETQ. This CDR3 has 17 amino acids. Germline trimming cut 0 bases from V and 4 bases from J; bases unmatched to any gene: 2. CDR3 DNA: TGCGCCAGCAGCTTGGGGGACAGGGGGCTCGGGGCCAACGTCCTGACTTTC. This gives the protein CASSLGDRGLGANVLTF.

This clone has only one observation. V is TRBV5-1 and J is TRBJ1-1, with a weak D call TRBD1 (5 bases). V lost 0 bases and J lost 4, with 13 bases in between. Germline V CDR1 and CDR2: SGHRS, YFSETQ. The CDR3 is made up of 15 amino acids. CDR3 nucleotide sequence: TGCGCCAGCAGCTTGGCGACGGGGGGTGGCACTGAAGCTTTCTTT. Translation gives CASSLATGGGTEAFF.